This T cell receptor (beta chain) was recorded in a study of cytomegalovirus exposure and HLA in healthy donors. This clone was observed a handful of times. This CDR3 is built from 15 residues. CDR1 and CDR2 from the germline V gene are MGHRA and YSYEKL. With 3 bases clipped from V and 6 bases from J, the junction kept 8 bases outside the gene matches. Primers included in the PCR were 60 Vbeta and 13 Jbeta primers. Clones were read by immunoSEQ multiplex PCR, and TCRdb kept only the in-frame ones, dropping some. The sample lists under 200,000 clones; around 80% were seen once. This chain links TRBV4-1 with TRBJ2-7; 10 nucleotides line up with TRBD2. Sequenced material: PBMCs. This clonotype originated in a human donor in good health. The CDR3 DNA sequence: TGCGCCAGCAGCCAGGCCGGGACTAGCGCGGGCGAGCAGTACTTC. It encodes CASSQAGTSAGEQYF.